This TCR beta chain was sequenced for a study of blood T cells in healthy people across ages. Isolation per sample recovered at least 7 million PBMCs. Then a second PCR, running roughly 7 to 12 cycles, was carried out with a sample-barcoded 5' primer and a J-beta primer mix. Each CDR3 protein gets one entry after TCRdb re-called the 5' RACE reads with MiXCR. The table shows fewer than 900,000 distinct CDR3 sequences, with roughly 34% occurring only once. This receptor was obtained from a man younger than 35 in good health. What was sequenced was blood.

The CDR3 bases are TGTGCCAGCAGTTTAAGCGCACTAGCGGGGAACAATGAGCAGTTCTTC. Its protein product is CASSLSALAGNNEQFF. V usage is TRBV27 and J usage is TRBJ2-1; 10 nucleotides line up with TRBD2. The germline V gene encodes CDR1 MNHEY and CDR2 SMNVEV (reference sequence). The CDR3 totals 16 residues. J gave up 5 bases and V 2 bases, and 6 bases lay outside the gene matches.